Sequencing of this TCR beta chain was carried out in a study of control samples from healthy donors and cancer patients. Germline-derived CDR1 and CDR2 are SNHLY and FYNNEI. The CDR3 extends over 17 amino acids. Trimming removed 5 bases at V and 0 bases at J, with 14 bases between. Here immunoSEQ multiplex PCR was the method, and the copy in TCRdb shows in-frame clones only, minus some. The sample contains roughly 80,000 clones, approximately 90% of which appear only once. The material sequenced was blood. V is TRBV2 and J is TRBJ2-6; D may be TRBD1 or TRBD2 (5 bases each). This clonotype was sampled from a woman in her 50s in good health. CDR3 nucleotides: TGTGCCAGCAGTTACTACTATGGGGGCTCTGGGGCCAACGTCCTGACTTTC. Translated, it gives CASSYYYGGSGANVLTF.